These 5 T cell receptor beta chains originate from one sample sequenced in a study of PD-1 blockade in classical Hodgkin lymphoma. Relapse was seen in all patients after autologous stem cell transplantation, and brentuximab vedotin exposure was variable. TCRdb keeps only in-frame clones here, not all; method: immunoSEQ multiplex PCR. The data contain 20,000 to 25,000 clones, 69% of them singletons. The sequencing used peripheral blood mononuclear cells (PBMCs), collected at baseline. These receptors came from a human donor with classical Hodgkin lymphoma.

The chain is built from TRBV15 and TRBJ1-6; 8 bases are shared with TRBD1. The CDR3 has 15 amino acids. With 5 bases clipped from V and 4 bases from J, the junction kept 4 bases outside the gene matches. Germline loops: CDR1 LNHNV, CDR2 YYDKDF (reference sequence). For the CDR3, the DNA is TGTGCCACCAGCCTTGGGACAGGTTATAATTCACCCCTCCACTTT. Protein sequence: CATSLGTGYNSPLHF.

The CDR3 loop is CASSKVYLGWDTEAFF. The CDR3 coding sequence is TGTGCCAGCAGCAAAGTATACCTGGGATGGGACACTGAAGCTTTCTTT. This chain uses TRBV21-1 with TRBJ1-1. TRBV21-1 is classified as a pseudogene. The CDR3 is 16 amino acids.

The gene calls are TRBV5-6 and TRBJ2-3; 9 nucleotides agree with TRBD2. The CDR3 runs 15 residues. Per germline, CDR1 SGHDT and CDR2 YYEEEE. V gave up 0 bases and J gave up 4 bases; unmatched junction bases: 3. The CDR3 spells CASSLVAGAADTQYF. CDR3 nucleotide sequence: TGTGCCAGCAGCTTGGTAGCGGGGGCTGCAGATACGCAGTATTTT.

CDR3 in DNA: TGTGCCAGCAGCTTCACAGGGGACACTGAAGCTTTCTTT. Its protein product is CASSFTGDTEAFF. The chain carries TRBV7-6 and TRBJ1-1; TRBD1 aligns across 7 bases. Trimming cost V 3 bases and J 3 bases; bases outside gene matches: 1. The germline gives CDR1 SGHVS, CDR2 FNYEAQ. This CDR3 is 13 amino acids long.

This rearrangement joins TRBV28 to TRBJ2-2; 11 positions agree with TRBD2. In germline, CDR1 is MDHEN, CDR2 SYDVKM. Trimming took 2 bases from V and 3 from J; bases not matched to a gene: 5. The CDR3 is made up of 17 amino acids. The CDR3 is CASSLPSGGRYTGELFF. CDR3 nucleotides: TGTGCCAGCAGTTTACCTAGCGGGGGGCGATACACCGGGGAGCTGTTTTTT.